Detailed here is one T cell receptor (beta chain). Its specificity is not known. CDR3 length: 15 amino acids. The germline V gene has CDR1 SGHKS and CDR2 YYEKEE (reference sequence). With 5 bases clipped from V and 0 bases from J, the junction kept 7 bases outside the gene matches. The table came from immunoSEQ multiplex PCR; TCRdb's copy has only in-frame clones and leaves some out. This table holds around 4,500 clones, 80% to 90% found once. The sample belongs to a study of high-grade serous ovarian cancer treatment subgroups. Study context: On average, just over 14,000 reads and thousands of unique TCR beta rearrangements were obtained per sample.

The tumor samples were collected prior to definitive surgery or chemotherapy. Study-level results: Different patients shared almost no repertoire; same-patient tumors shared about 0.11 to 0.79.

The sequenced sample was tumor tissue. The chain links TRBV5-5 to TRBJ1-1, with 7 bases aligning to TRBD1. The sequence was obtained from a human donor with high-grade serous ovarian cancer. The CDR3 is CASSRQGAMNTEAFF. In DNA, the CDR3 is TGTGCCAGCAGTCGACAGGGCGCCATGAACACTGAAGCTTTCTTT.